This T cell receptor beta chain was found in a study of T cells after yellow fever vaccination. The wider study: It was SMART-Seq v4 Ultra Low Input that prepared the fractions with low cell numbers.

In regard to this clonotype: Antigen specificity is unknown.

Whole-study results and caveats: A faster peak, day 5 versus 15, was reached by the weaker secondary response. Clonotypes appearing in both CD4 and CD8 compartments existed, and their share was small.

Deletions cut 8 bases from V and 3 bases from J, with 21 bases between. The CDR3 is 16 amino acids. From the 5' RACE reads, TCRdb called clonotypes with MiXCR, one entry per CDR3 protein. The repertoire holds 350,000 to 550,000 distinct CDR3 sequences, around 19% seen once, with roughly a sixth in the top ten. The TCR originated in a young man who received the YFV17D yellow fever vaccine. Here the sequenced sample was PBMCs, taken before the yellow fever booster vaccination. The chain joins TRBV12-3 or TRBV12-4 to TRBJ2-3; a weak D match, TRBD2 (6 bases). The CDR3 is CASVPLWGGITDTQYF. In nucleotides, the CDR3 is TGTGCCAGCGTACCCTTGTGGGGCGGGATAACAGATACGCAGTATTTT.